Below, 26 T cell receptor beta chains from the same sample are listed, as sequenced in a study of memory CD4+ T cells and cytomegalovirus serostatus (dated by TCRdb to the late 2010s). A FACSAria II was used to sort memory CD4+ T cells, defined as single viable CD3+CD4+CD8-CD45RO+ cells. Receptor libraries were prepared by the immunoSEQ multiplex PCR assay. This is the immuneACCESS table as TCRdb keeps it, with only in-frame sequences that have V and J called. A part of the clones is gone; compared with another copy, unresolved V genes explain less than half, and the rest is unexplained. The sample table holds 45,000 to 60,000 clones, of which approximately 78% were seen once. The ten biggest clones cover approximately 0.65% of the sample. Sequences were obtained from memory CD4+ T cells from blood. The receptors were sampled from an adult in good health and CMV-seronegative.

The chain is built from TRBV5-4 and TRBJ2-3; TRBD2 aligns across 9 bases. Germline V gene data show CDR1 as SGHNT and CDR2 as YYREEE (reference sequence). The CDR3 spans 16 residues. The V and J ends lost 4 bases and 4 bases, in that order; junction bases with no gene match: 10. CDR3 nucleotides: TGTGCCAGCAGCCCGTGGGTTAGCGGGAGTCCAGATACGCAGTATTTT. Protein sequence: CASSPWVSGSPDTQYF.

The table lists this clone with a count of one. The chain has TRBV30 and TRBJ1-1; 7 nucleotides line up with TRBD1. V gave up 6 bases and J gave up 6 bases; unmatched junction bases: 13. The CDR3 has 14 residues. Germline lookup yields CDR1 GTSNPN and CDR2 SVGIG (reference sequence). Written as DNA, the CDR3 is TGTGCCTGCTCTCAGGGGGGCAAGGGCGCTGAAGCTTTCTTT. Translation gives CACSQGGKGAEAFF.

This chain links TRBV15 with TRBJ1-5, with D uncertain. The germline CDR1 and CDR2 sequences are LNHNV and YYDKDF (reference sequence). The V end was cut by 9 bases, the J end by 6 bases, with 18 bases between. The CDR3 runs to 14 residues. The CDR3 DNA is TGTGCCACTAACACCCCAGACCGCATTCAGCCCCAGCATTTT. This sequence encodes CATNTPDRIQPQHF.

The chain carries TRBV6-1 and TRBJ2-1, with TRBD1 matching over 11 bases. The germline CDR1 and CDR2 sequences are MNHNS and SASEGT. This CDR3 has 15 residues. Trimming cost V 6 bases and J 6 bases; bases outside gene matches: 7. The CDR3 nucleotides read TGTGCCAGCAGCCCTTGGACAGGGGGCTTCAATGAGCAGTTCTTC. This translates into CASSPWTGGFNEQFF.

The chain is built from TRBV6-5 and TRBJ2-1; TRBD2 might be the D (5 bases). Germline CDR1 reads MNHEY; CDR2 reads SVGAGI. The V end was cut by 7 bases, the J end by 6 bases, with 10 bases between. The CDR3 is 12 residues long. CDR3 nucleotides: TGTGCCAGCACCAGCCGGGGCAATGAGCAGTTCTTC. Encoded protein: CASTSRGNEQFF.

V gene TRBV5-6 combines with J gene TRBJ2-1; the match to TRBD1 covers 9 bases. The CDR3 covers 17 residues. The junction had 14 bases not matched to a gene; V was cut back by 4 bases and J by 6 bases. The germline V gene has CDR1 SGHDT and CDR2 YYEEEE. DNA of the CDR3: TGTGCCAGCAGCCGGGGAACAGGGGGCCCGAGGTTCAATGAGCAGTTCTTC. This sequence encodes CASSRGTGGPRFNEQFF.

The rearrangement uses TRBV5-1 and TRBJ1-2; unclear D gene. The V gene's germline CDR1 is SGHRS and CDR2 YFSETQ. V lost 4 bases to trimming and J lost 1 base, with 14 bases between them. This CDR3 comprises 15 residues. The DNA for the CDR3 is TGCGCCAGCAGCGAGGGCGGCGGATTTAACTATGGCTACACCTTC. Amino acid sequence: CASSEGGGFNYGYTF.

The rearrangement joins TRBV4-2 to TRBJ1-2; a weak D match, TRBD1 (5 bases). The V gene's germline CDR1 is LGHNA and CDR2 YNFKEQ. This CDR3 contains 15 residues. With 4 bases removed from V and 4 bases from J, the gap between germline ends came to 16 bases. This CDR3 is CASSPNTRDGYGYTF. In DNA, the CDR3 is TGTGCCAGCAGCCCAAATACACGGGACGGCTATGGCTACACCTTC.

Comment on this clone: Other DNA sequences in this sample translate to the same CDR3. V gene TRBV6-5 combines with J gene TRBJ1-5, with D unclear. The germline V and J ends were trimmed by 4 bases and 3 bases, with 10 bases remaining between them. CDR3 length: 14 residues. Germline CDR1 and CDR2: MNHEY and SVGAGI. CDR3 sequence reads: CASSSGRNNQPQHF. As DNA, the CDR3 is TGTGCCAGCAGTTCCGGTAGGAACAATCAGCCCCAGCATTTT.

The J gene is TRBJ2-1, the V gene TRBV11-2; 10 bases are a match to TRBD2. The CDR3 runs to 17 residues. J lost 6 bases, V lost 4 bases, and 12 bases had no gene match. Looked up from germline, CDR1 is SGHAT and CDR2 is FQNNGV. CDR3 sequence (DNA): TGTGCCAGCAGCTCCCCGTACTCGAAGCGGGGGGGCAATGAGCAGTTCTTC. Translated: CASSSPYSKRGGNEQFF.

CDR3 sequence reads: CASSQFGVSGLADRQYF. The CDR3 coding sequence is TGTGCCAGCAGCCAATTTGGCGTTTCCGGACTAGCGGATAGGCAGTACTTC. The chain carries TRBV4-2 and TRBJ2-7, with TRBD2 matching over 10 bases. With V trimmed by 2 bases and J by 9 bases, 16 bases remained unmatched. Germline V lookup: CDR1 LGHNA, CDR2 YNFKEQ. This CDR3 comprises 17 residues.

V usage is TRBV4-1 and J usage is TRBJ1-5; 10 bases match TRBD1. Germline V gene lookup returns CDR1 MGHRA and CDR2 YSYEKL. The CDR3 loop spans 19 amino acids. Losses at the gene ends were 0 bases for V and 4 bases for J; bases not matched to a gene: 12. CDR3: CASSQDKRQGAKGNQPQHF. The DNA for the CDR3 is TGCGCCAGCAGCCAAGATAAGAGACAGGGGGCAAAAGGGAATCAGCCCCAGCATTTT.

V and J are TRBV10-1 and TRBJ2-5; 11 nucleotides match TRBD1. With V trimmed by 2 bases and J by 5 bases, 4 bases remained unmatched. Germline CDR1 is WNHNN and CDR2 is SYGVQD (reference sequence). The CDR3 totals 15 residues. CDR3 protein: CASSESGQGAETQYF. The CDR3 region has the DNA TGCGCCAGCAGTGAGAGTGGACAGGGGGCGGAGACCCAGTACTTC.

The chain uses TRBV5-4 and TRBJ2-3; tentative D call: TRBD1 (5 bases). Germline-derived CDR1 and CDR2 are SGHNT and YYREEE (reference sequence). Trimming took 4 bases from V and 3 from J, leaving 15 bases between them. The CDR3 runs to 15 residues. The CDR3 nucleotides read TGTGCCAGCAGCCCCCAGGCAGGGTATACAGATACGCAGTATTTT. Its translation is CASSPQAGYTDTQYF.

This chain connects TRBV6-1 to TRBJ2-3, with a possible D match to TRBD1 (7 bases). V was trimmed by 4 bases and J by 0 bases, leaving 11 bases between them. CDR3 size: 15 residues. Germline-derived CDR1 and CDR2 are MNHNS and SASEGT. The CDR3 region is CASSGRGLSTDTQYF. CDR3 bases: TGTGCCAGCAGTGGGAGGGGGCTGAGCACAGATACGCAGTATTTT.

This clone has just one count. The J gene is TRBJ2-7, the V gene TRBV5-4; the match to TRBD2 covers 8 bases. Germline CDR1 is SGHNT and CDR2 is YYREEE (reference sequence). The junction had 8 bases not matched to a gene; V was cut back by 4 bases and J by 5 bases. The CDR3 runs to 14 residues. This chain's CDR3 is CASSLSGIQNEQYF. The CDR3 DNA reads as TGTGCCAGCAGCCTTAGCGGGATCCAGAACGAGCAGTACTTC.

On this clone: One junction end disagrees with the germline gene, perhaps due to a read error. This chain links TRBV25-1 with TRBJ2-7; no reliable D call. Germline V gene lookup returns CDR1 MGHDK and CDR2 SYGVNS. The CDR3 totals 16 residues. CDR3 region: CAGSDLSKGLTYEQYF. The CDR3 region has the DNA TGTGCCGGCAGTGATTTATCTAAGGGTCTTACCTACGAGCAGTACTTC.

There are a few counts of this clone. V usage is TRBV2 and J usage is TRBJ2-1; 10 bases map to TRBD2. This CDR3 has 17 amino acids. CDR1 and CDR2 from the germline V gene are SNHLY and FYNNEI. Trimming took 7 bases from V and 1 from J; bases not matched to a gene: 10. The CDR3 spells CASNPRTSGLSYNEQFF. The CDR3 DNA is TGTGCCAGCAATCCGAGGACTAGCGGACTTTCCTACAATGAGCAGTTCTTC.

The chain combines TRBV30 with TRBJ1-1; no clear D. This CDR3 spans 12 amino acids. Trimming took 3 bases from V and 4 from J, leaving 9 bases between them. CDR1 GTSNPN and CDR2 SVGIG come from the germline V gene (reference sequence). The chain's CDR3 is CAWRMVLTEAFF. The CDR3 DNA sequence: TGTGCCTGGAGGATGGTACTCACTGAAGCTTTCTTT.

The V call is TRBV30, the J call TRBJ1-5; no definite D call. The V and J ends lost 0 bases and 4 bases respectively, with 7 bases between them. The CDR3 is 13 residues long. Germline CDR1 and CDR2: GTSNPN and SVGIG (reference sequence). The CDR3 reads CAWSVAENQPQHF. DNA for the CDR3: TGTGCCTGGAGTGTGGCAGAAAATCAGCCCCAGCATTTT.

J is TRBJ1-2 and V is TRBV19; D is ambiguous. V lost 5 bases and J 0 bases, leaving 13 bases between the germline ends. The CDR3 is made up of 15 amino acids. Per germline, CDR1 LNHDA and CDR2 SQIVND (reference sequence). The CDR3 here is CASSERHSPNYGYTF. CDR3 DNA sequence: TGTGCCAGTAGTGAAAGACATAGCCCTAACTATGGCTACACCTTC.

This clone was seen only a few times. The chain recombines TRBV2 with TRBJ1-5, with D perhaps TRBD1 (5 bases). Trimming pared 6 bases from V and 5 bases from J, leaving 5 bases between. Germline V CDR1 and CDR2: SNHLY, FYNNEI. The CDR3 is 11 residues long. The CDR3 DNA follows: TGTGCCAGCAGGGGGGATCAGCCCCAGCATTTT. It codes for CASRGDQPQHF.

The table lists this clone with a few counts. CDR3 nucleotides: TGTGCCAGCAGTCCGATTTCAGGGGCCAAGAACACTGAAGCTTTCTTT. This translates into CASSPISGAKNTEAFF. The V gene is TRBV14, the J gene TRBJ1-1; weak D call: TRBD1 (6 bases). Germline CDR1 reads SGHDN; CDR2 reads FVKESK. Trimming cost V 6 bases and J 1 base, with 18 bases left between them. CDR3 size: 16 residues.

This chain links TRBV7-2 with TRBJ1-1; tentatively, D is TRBD1 (5 bases). V lost 6 bases to trimming and J lost 1 base, with 12 bases between them. CDR1 and CDR2 (germline): SGHTA, FQGNSA. The CDR3 is 14 residues long. The CDR3 DNA is TGTGCCAGCAGTGAGGGGAGTCAGAACACTGAAGCTTTCTTT. Amino acid sequence: CASSEGSQNTEAFF.

V gene TRBV4-2 combines with J gene TRBJ2-7, with D perhaps being TRBD1 or TRBD2 (5 bases each). The CDR3 extends over 15 amino acids. Trimming left V 5 bases short and J 2 bases short, with 16 bases between. Germline V lookup: CDR1 LGHNA, CDR2 YNFKEQ. CDR3 sequence: CASSVQQDSPYEQYF. CDR3 sequence (DNA): TGTGCCAGCAGCGTCCAACAGGACTCCCCCTACGAGCAGTACTTC.

The rearrangement links TRBV27 to TRBJ2-6; the match to TRBD1 covers 7 bases. Looked up from germline, CDR1 is MNHEY and CDR2 is SMNVEV (reference sequence). Germline trimming cut 6 bases from V and 2 bases from J; bases unmatched to any gene: 10. The CDR3 has 17 amino acids. The CDR3 DNA is TGTGCCAGCAGCCCGCTGGACAGGTCTACTGGGGCCAACGTCCTGACTTTC. Encoded protein: CASSPLDRSTGANVLTF.